The clone carrying this TCR beta chain was picked up a small number of times. No antigen is known for it. J lost 2 bases, V lost 3 bases, and 5 bases had no gene match. CDR3 size: 14 residues. Germline CDR1 and CDR2: SGDLS and YYNGEE. An approximately 6-day coculture at 37°C was performed with the mixed lymphocyte reaction cells. Data came from immunoSEQ multiplex PCR; TCRdb stores just in-frame clones and leaves some out. The data hold more than 600 clones, with around two thirds observed a single time. This sample is part of a study of siplizumab effects on memory and regulatory T cells. Study-level findings and limits: The diversity of naive T cells seemed greater than that of memory cells, and their alloresponse contribution seemed major.

Sequenced input: CFSE-low (dividing) CD4+ T cells sorted from an allogeneic mixed lymphocyte reaction. The source is a human donor in good health; the cells came from an allogeneic mixed lymphocyte reaction. Some clones in this sample may be carry-over from other donors' samples. The chain has TRBV9 and TRBJ2-7; 7 positions match TRBD1. The CDR3 spells CASSATGTAYEQYF. The DNA for the CDR3 is TGTGCCAGCAGCGCAACCGGGACAGCCTACGAGCAGTACTTC.